This T cell receptor (beta chain) was recovered during a study of Ad26.COV2.S vaccination and SARS-CoV-2 variants. The sample holds a few counts of this clone. Its specificity is not known. The table came from immunoSEQ multiplex PCR; TCRdb's copy has only in-frame clones and leaves some out. The table lists approximately 97,000 clones, 60% to 85% of them singletons, with roughly 17% in the top ten. Whole-study results and caveats: Spike-specific responses of CD8+ and CD4+ T cells were reported to display substantial breadth after vaccination. Recipients of vaccine and of placebo showed similar breadth of their non-spike TCR repertoires. Possibly, TCR breadth and depth analyses underestimated total T cell responses.

CDR3 length: 18 amino acids. V was trimmed by 0 bases and J by 8 bases, leaving 23 bases between them. Germline CDR1 is SNHLY and CDR2 is FYNNEI. This chain joins TRBV2 and TRBJ2-1; the D gene could be TRBD1 or TRBD2 (7 bases each). Sample: peripheral blood, taken after recovery from COVID-19. This TCR was recovered from a human donor who had recovered from COVID-19. The CDR3 DNA reads TGTGCCAGCAGTGAAGCCTCAACCAGGGGGGGCGACATCGATGAGCAGTTCTTC. It yields the protein CASSEASTRGGDIDEQFF.